What follows is one T cell receptor (beta chain) and its context. Antigen unknown. Of the isolated RNA, all was reverse transcribed, and so the sequenced material was expressed TCRB transcripts. Profiled with immunoSEQ multiplex PCR; TCRdb holds only in-frame clones, not every one. The sample carries 250,000 to 350,000 clones, over 11% recorded once. The source of the sample is a study of beta chain features in type 1 diabetes. Study outcomes and limitations: A moderate, significant TCRB CDR3 shortening appeared in type 1 diabetes across four CD4+ subsets.

This clonotype originated in a man aged 30 to 39 with type 1 diabetes. Material: naive CD4+ T cells from blood.

CDR3 loop: CASSYFSTDTQYF. As DNA, the CDR3 is TGTGCCAGCAGCTACTTTTCCACAGATACGCAGTATTTT. The V and J genes are TRBV11-2 and TRBJ2-3; no clear D gene. CDR1 SGHAT and CDR2 FQNNGV come from the germline V gene. The CDR3 contains 13 residues. V was trimmed by 4 bases and J by 2 bases, leaving 7 bases between them.